This T cell receptor beta chain derives from a study of blood T cells in healthy people across ages (dated by TCRdb to between 2014 and 2016). Notes on the research overall: In model experiments, roughly one uniquely barcoded TCR beta cDNA molecule per two T cells was captured by template switching. The study measured age-related changes in TCR beta repertoire diversity using deep sequencing normalized with unique cDNA molecular identifiers. Donors were grouped into four age groups: young (average 16 years), middle-aged (39), aged (62) and long-lived (about 82). Using the same blood draw, the study looked at two additional independent replicas of 1 million unique cDNA reads for two donors, one aged 18 to 29 and the other aged 80 or older. To avoid experimental bias, donors of different ages were distributed randomly across sequencing lanes.

General study outcomes and caveats: Estimates of total diversity based on one million sequenced T cells were considered lower bounds and underestimates. Compared with the aged group, more naive CD4+ T cells, fewer expanded clones and increased TCR diversity were shown by the long-lived group, suggesting age selection. The CMV infection status of donors was not known, potentially confounding age-related changes in expanded clonotypes. As age increased, observed TCR beta diversity per million T cells dropped in a roughly linear way, and a significant reduction was already evident by age approximately 40. A strong correlation was found between observed TCR beta diversity and the percentage of naive T cells measured by flow cytometry. Because profiling used bulk unsorted PBMCs, naive and antigen-experienced compartments could not be compared conclusively.

This clonotype was recorded many times. The antigen it recognizes is unknown. It has no much larger one-base neighbor in the sample; base qualities were not kept. Donors were under 40 systemically healthy Caucasian individuals from Russia aged roughly 6 to 95 years. Roughly 10 milliliters of peripheral blood were collected from each donor into EDTA-treated Vacutainer tubes. Ficoll-Paque density-gradient centrifugation was used to isolate PBMCs, with at least 7 million per sample. Trizol reagent was used to extract total RNA from the PBMCs, yielding at least 6 micrograms per sample. The percentages of naive CD45RAhigh/CD27high T cells were determined by flow cytometry on a PBMC aliquot from every donor. Receptors were amplified or captured by 5' RACE. Instrument used: Illumina HiSeq 2500. A second PCR of about 6 to 11 cycles was performed with a sample-barcoded 5' primer and a J-beta primer mix. Each TCR beta cDNA molecule received a unique molecular identifier from a template-switch 5' adaptor carrying 12 random nucleotides. At least 2.5 million CDR3-containing paired-end reads were obtained from each sample. First-strand cDNA synthesis was performed from all RNA using the Mint cDNA synthesis kit, with priming by a TRBC-specific oligonucleotide. After uracil-DNA glycosylase treatment, a first 18-cycle PCR used universal primers M1SS and BC2_uni_R on all cDNA. The study's processing was this. For normalization, 1 million high-quality reads, each with a distinct molecular identifier, were randomly selected from each sample. Instead of being binned into consensus sequences, reads that shared molecular identifiers were thrown out. CDR3 identification, clonotype clustering and error correction used MiTCR with a Q25 quality threshold and the strictest error-elimination algorithm. A nonparametric unseen species model using Euler transformation provided a lower-bound estimate of total TCR beta diversity. TCRdb itself trimmed the public reads at Q25 with fastp, ran MiXCR and retained productive beta chains. Records with the same CDR3 protein are collapsed into one entry carrying the most frequent genes and DNA. The V and J calls shown here were made by TCRdb, not taken from the authors' results. In this sample the table shows 1,500,000 or so distinct CDR3 sequences, roughly 43% of which occur a single time. In total, the top ten clones hold around 4% of the sample.

The germline V gene encodes CDR1 SQVTM and CDR2 ANQGSEA. Its CDR3 holds 12 amino acids, cysteine through phenylalanine. Only CDR3 DNA is held: 36 bases, read in frame from base 1. Relative to germline, V is 4 bases shorter and J is 1 base shorter, with 7 bases between their ends. The V and J segments used are TRBV29-1 and TRBJ2-5; the D gene is unclear. The source of this sequence is a woman younger than 35 in good health. Material: blood. CDR3 sequence: CSVGRVQETQYF. DNA sequence: TGCAGCGTTGGTAGGGTCCAAGAGACCCAGTACTTC.